The 5 T cell receptor beta chains presented below share a single source sample, sequenced in a study of T-cell memory formation after mild COVID-19 (dated by TCRdb to the early 2020s). Libraries were constructed by 5' RACE. The data were produced on an Illumina NovaSeq 6000. The public reads were reanalyzed by TCRdb: fastp trimming at Q25, MiXCR alignment, in-frame beta chains only. Entries are consolidated by CDR3 protein sequence, retaining the most common genes and DNA. The sample table holds about 200,000 distinct CDR3 sequences, of which roughly 17% were seen once. Roughly 2.1% of the sample rests with the top ten. Input material: PBMCs or a T cell subset sorted from them (not recorded which). The receptors here all came from an adult woman who had mild COVID-19 (a few samples of this study predate the infection). The sample titles of this study are shuffled in the database, so cell type and time point are left out; the donor was told from shared clones.

V is TRBV7-2 and J is TRBJ1-6, with 9 bases identical to TRBD1. Trimming took 4 bases from V and 8 from J; bases not matched to a gene: 3. This CDR3 region has 14 residues. Per the germline V gene, CDR1 is SGHTA and CDR2 is FQGNSA. This CDR3 reads CASSYRGQDSPLHF. The CDR3 bases are TGTGCCAGCAGCTACAGGGGGCAGGATTCACCCCTCCACTTT.

This clonotype showed up many times. The rearrangement links TRBV20-1 to TRBJ2-1; weak D call: TRBD2 (6 bases). The germline gives CDR1 DFQATT, CDR2 SNEGSKA (reference sequence). CDR3 length: 15 amino acids. Trimming stripped 5 bases from V and 4 bases from J, with 18 bases between. CDR3 region: CSALRGTLQYNEQFF. The CDR3 nucleotides are TGCAGTGCTCTCCGGGGGACCCTACAGTACAATGAGCAGTTCTTC.

The chain recombines TRBV20-1 with TRBJ1-3; D unresolved. Per the germline V gene, CDR1 is DFQATT and CDR2 is SNEGSKA (reference sequence). The CDR3 loop spans 13 amino acids. The ends were cut back, 1 base at V and 4 bases at J, with 8 bases in the middle. The CDR3 coding sequence is TGCAGTGCTAGAGCGGACCTGGGAAACACCATATATTTT. Translation: CSARADLGNTIYF.

This clonotype was seen at least ten times. The gene calls are TRBV9 and TRBJ2-3, with 10 bases fitting TRBD2. Germline V gene data show CDR1 as SGDLS and CDR2 as YYNGEE. With 0 bases clipped from V and 0 bases from J, the junction kept 4 bases outside the gene matches. The CDR3 spans 17 residues. The CDR3 sequence: CASSVGAGGPSTDTQYF. CDR3 bases: TGTGCCAGCAGCGTAGGAGCGGGGGGGCCGAGCACAGATACGCAGTATTTT.

This clonotype was picked up a small number of times. This rearrangement joins TRBV14 to TRBJ1-3; TRBD1 matches 8 bases. CDR3 length: 16 amino acids. V dropped 5 bases and J dropped 2; count of bases not matched to a gene: 8. Germline V gene lookup returns CDR1 SGHDN and CDR2 FVKESK. The CDR3 DNA sequence: TGTGCCAGCAGCGGACAGGGAATAGTTGCTGGAAACACCATATATTTT. Protein: CASSGQGIVAGNTIYF.